These T cell receptor beta chains were read from a single sample in a study of blood T cell repertoires in COVID-19. Measured with immunoSEQ multiplex PCR; TCRdb has only the in-frame clones, and not every one. The sample holds about 99,000 clones; around 84% are singletons and the top ten take around 11%. The sequenced sample consisted of peripheral blood. Receptors originate from a human donor in a cohort sampled during active COVID-19. CDR3s include the opening cysteine and the closing phenylalanine or tryptophan. The D gene is left open where the match is weak.

d_call v_call cdr3_aa
. TRBV9 CASSSPPRGVYQPQHF
TRBD1 TRBV5-1 CASSLLGQGDTGELFF
TRBD1 TRBV5-1 CASSLSDRGPSNTEAFF
. TRBV18 CASSLSASLRGTGELFF
. TRBV5-1 CASSPRITGELFF
TRBD2 TRBV3-1/TRBV3-2 CASSRRRTSGYNEQFF
. TRBV19 CASTSRGGGNQPQHF
. TRBV5-1 CASKLNTGMEYGYTF
. TRBV5-6 CASSLEGENIQYF
TRBD2 TRBV11-2 CASSLRLNGGASAYEQYF
. TRBV18 CASSPDLNTEAFF
TRBD1 TRBV4-1 CASSQSGQGSYGYTF
. TRBV4-2 CASSQGAGQYF
. TRBV4-1 CASSQAQGNTNYGYTF
. TRBV12-5 CASGPDTEAFF
TRBD1 TRBV6-5 CASRPGQGARAFF
. TRBV6-5 CASSYDGTPSYEQYF
. TRBV5-1 CASSFPAGEPSYGYTF
. TRBV27 CASSLTQSTYEQYF
. TRBV2 CASSETHSGANVLTF
. TRBV5-4 CASSRPPGKNYGYTF
TRBD2 TRBV7-6 CASSLTSGGSRETQYF
. TRBV4-1 CASSQPTLGRSYEQYF
. TRBV23-1 CASSQGGAQGANTGELFF
. TRBV2 CASRYYEQYF
TRBD1 TRBV9 CASSPGQGQRIAKNIQYF
. TRBV3-1/TRBV3-2 CASSQAGGLNSPLHF
. TRBV2 CASVGQITGELFF
TRBD2 TRBV5-1 CASSSGLAGGPGEQYF